The entry below gives a single T cell receptor beta chain sequence along with its context. Sequence at one end of the junction differs from germline and may be a read error. Production of TCR beta cDNA used about 500 ng total RNA together with a constant-region primer. It was through three nested multiplex PCR rounds of slightly modified ARM-PCR that TCR beta libraries arose. MiXCR, applied by TCRdb to the multiplex PCR reads, yields one record per CDR3 protein. The sample holds around 37,000 distinct CDR3 sequences, around 75% seen once. This sample is drawn from a study of tumor-infiltrating lymphocytes in primary liver carcinoma. It was from roughly 20-30 mg of unsorted bulk tissue that RNA and DNA were co-extracted. Specimen: tumor-adjacent normal liver tissue. This clonotype was sampled from a man aged 35 to 55 with primary liver carcinoma and hepatitis B virus infection.

The CDR3 protein is CVSSSDREGTDTQYF. Written as DNA, the CDR3 is TGTGTCAGCAGTTCGGACAGGGAGGGCACAGATACGCAGTACTTT. V and J are TRBV28 and TRBJ2-3; a possible D gene is TRBD1 (8 bases). Germline assignment: CDR1 MDHEN and CDR2 SYDVKM. The length of the CDR3 is 15 residues.